Below are 4 T cell receptor beta chains sequenced from a single sample in a study of blood T cells in healthy people across ages. A second PCR of roughly 7 to 11 cycles used a sample-barcoded 5' primer and a J-beta primer mix. TCRdb fed the 5' RACE reads into MiXCR, producing one record per CDR3 protein. The sample holds some 1.4 million distinct CDR3 sequences; roughly 40% are singletons and the top ten take 7% to 9%. Sequences were obtained from blood. These TCRs come from a woman aged 18-29 years in good health.

V usage is TRBV2 and J usage is TRBJ2-5, with D possibly being TRBD2 (6 bases). The length of the CDR3 is 13 residues. Between the trimmed V and J ends, which lost 8 bases and 2 bases, there was a span of 12 bases. Germline V gene data show CDR1 as SNHLY and CDR2 as FYNNEI. The CDR3 sequence: CASENSGQETQYF. CDR3 sequence (DNA): TGTGCCAGCGAAAATAGCGGACAAGAGACCCAGTACTTC.

CDR3 sequence: CSRASANYGYTF. CDR3 DNA sequence: TGCAGTCGGGCCTCGGCTAACTATGGCTACACCTTC. The chain is built from TRBV20-1 and TRBJ1-2; no firm D call. The CDR3 spans 12 residues. Per the germline V gene, CDR1 is DFQATT and CDR2 is SNEGSKA (reference sequence). V shed 8 bases and J shed 0 bases, with 10 bases lying between them.

The CDR3 is CASSQEQGPNEKLFF. The CDR3 bases are TGTGCCAGCAGCCAAGAACAGGGCCCTAATGAAAAACTGTTTTTT. J is TRBJ1-4 and V is TRBV14, with D perhaps matching TRBD1 (6 bases). This CDR3 is built from 15 residues. Germline V gene lookup returns CDR1 SGHDN and CDR2 FVKESK. Trimming took off 0 bases at V and 3 bases at J, with 8 bases between the two ends.

This chain connects TRBV5-5 to TRBJ2-3; D might be TRBD2 (6 bases). Trimming took 4 bases from V and 6 from J, leaving 15 bases between them. CDR3 length: 14 residues. Germline CDR1 and CDR2: SGHKS and YYEKEE (reference sequence). DNA for the CDR3: TGTGCCAGCAGCCAAGGGGACTCGGCGGATACGCAGTATTTT. Translated: CASSQGDSADTQYF. Full variable domain (rest looked up from reference TRBV5-5 and TRBJ2-3): DAGVTQSPTHLIKTRGQQVTLRCSPISGHKSVSWYQQVLGQGPQFIFQYYEKEERGRGNFPDRFSARQFPNYSSELNVNALLLGDSALYLCASSQGDSADTQYFGPGTRLTVL.